This TCR beta chain was sequenced for a study of blood T cell repertoires in COVID-19. This table comes from immunoSEQ multiplex PCR, and its TCRdb copy is limited to in-frame clones, with some not included. Of 180,000 or so clones in the sample, 75% to 85% were seen once. The table lists this clone with many counts. Material: peripheral blood. This TCR derives from a woman aged 40 to 49 with COVID-19, enrolled during active disease.

The CDR3 region has the DNA TGTGCCAGCAGTGACGGGACTAGCAATGAGCAGTTCTTC. Translated: CASSDGTSNEQFF. The chain recombines TRBV6-4 with TRBJ2-1; 8 bases agree with TRBD2. Losses at the gene ends were 2 bases for V and 6 bases for J; bases not matched to a gene: 0. Germline V gives CDR1 MRHNA, CDR2 SNTAGT. The CDR3 is 13 amino acids.